This T cell receptor (beta chain) was observed in a study of vaccination effects on CD4 cells after COVID-19. Findings of the study overall: In healthy vaccinees, only 1 of 255 vaccine-induced clones cross-reacted with common cold coronaviruses.

In regard to this clone: Its antigen is currently unknown.

This CDR3 contains 14 residues. V was pared by 0 bases and J by 1 base, with 6 bases between. Germline CDR1 is MGHRA and CDR2 is YSYEKL. The ViraFEST assay expanded antigen-specific CD4+ T cells with viral peptide pools before sequencing. It was after approximately 11 days of culture that CD4+ T cells were isolated. Participants completed two doses of the BNT162b2 or mRNA-1273 vaccine. The method was immunoSEQ multiplex PCR; TCRdb's version includes in-frame clones alone and lacks a portion of them. The sample gives about 46,000 clones, 74% of which show up once; more than 12% is in the top ten. The sample consisted of CD4+ T cells from PBMCs cultured with HCoV-OC43 spike peptides, taken after COVID-19 vaccination. Subset: HCoV-OC43 spike overlapping peptide pool stimulation. The sequence came from a human donor who received a COVID-19 vaccine. V gene TRBV4-1 combines with J gene TRBJ1-1; D gene unclear. The CDR3 coding sequence is TGCGCCAGCAGCCAAGAGTCCAGGAACACTGAAGCTTTCTTT. Protein product: CASSQESRNTEAFF.